Here is one TCR beta chain with its context. Its antigen remains unidentified. Patients picked for sequencing had shown CD8+CD57+ cell expansion detected by flow cytometry. Severe acquired aplastic anemia was present in all patients. Patient blood was sampled before any therapy had been received. Genomic DNA templated the TCR beta VDJ and CDR3 profiling. TCRdb reanalysed the reads using MiXCR and keeps one entry per CDR3 protein. This table has 400,000 to 600,000 distinct CDR3 sequences, approximately 32% appearing once. This entry comes from a study of CD8+CD57+ T cells in acquired aplastic anemia. Looking at the study overall: Isolated CD4+ and CD8+ cells, once sorted, yielded DNA averaging around 3.1 ug. Study observations and caveats: Controls did not differ significantly from patients in CD8+ Simpson's diversity.

The length of the CDR3 is 15 residues. Germline-derived CDR1 and CDR2 are MNHEY and SMNVEV (reference sequence). V dropped 2 bases and J dropped 13; count of bases not matched to a gene: 9. This chain connects TRBV27 to TRBJ1-6; 9 nucleotides line up with TRBD1. The clonotype was recovered from a human donor with aplastic anemia. Specimen: sorted CD4+, CD8+, or CD8+CD57+ T cells (not recorded which) from PBMCs. CDR3 in amino acids: CASSLPGQGQFPLHF. The CDR3 nucleotides are TGTGCCAGCAGTTTACCGGGACAGGGACAATTCCCCCTCCACTTT.